The source of this T cell receptor beta chain is a study of PD-1 blockade in classical Hodgkin lymphoma. General study results and limits: Baseline diversity in complete responders resembled that of newly diagnosed patients.

Every patient had relapsed following autologous stem cell transplantation, and cohorts differed in brentuximab vedotin exposure. Assay used: immunoSEQ multiplex PCR; TCRdb lists only in-frame clones, some missing. The table includes about 40,000 clones, 76% detected once. The germline V gene encodes CDR1 SEHNR and CDR2 FQNEAQ (reference sequence). The CDR3 totals 13 residues. The V end lost 5 bases, the J end lost 4 bases, and 11 bases lay between the germline ends. This clone was seen a few times. Its antigen is unknown. Sequences were derived from peripheral blood mononuclear cells (PBMCs), sampled at baseline. The chain combines TRBV7-9 with TRBJ1-2; tentative D call: TRBD1 (6 bases). The origin of this receptor is a human donor with classical Hodgkin lymphoma. This CDR3 reads CASSPRTVYGYTF. The CDR3 region has the DNA TGTGCCAGCAGCCCTCGGACAGTCTATGGCTACACCTTC.